Sequencing of this T cell receptor (beta chain) was carried out in a study of prognosis after radiotherapy for stage I lung cancer. This CDR3 has 14 amino acids. Germline-derived CDR1 and CDR2 are SGHTA and FQGTGA. Trimming pared 1 base from V and 6 bases from J, leaving 10 bases between. Two-round multiplex PCR amplified TCR beta CDR3 from genomic DNA. TRBV and TRBJ genes each had their own specific primers in first-round PCR. TCRdb redid the calling of the multiplex PCR reads with MiXCR, one entry per CDR3 protein. The profile shows fewer than 25,000 distinct CDR3 sequences, 40% to 55% of them singletons. About this clonotype itself: This sequence may be a read error, since a much larger clone differs from it by one base.

The sample in question was PBMCs, obtained before or after stereotactic body radiation therapy (not recorded which). The J gene is TRBJ2-1, the V gene TRBV7-3; the D is unclear. The TCR comes from a donor over 45 with non-small cell lung cancer. The CDR3 DNA follows: TGTGCCAGCAGCTTAATGGGGATGCTCAATGAGCAGTTCTTC. As protein: CASSLMGMLNEQFF.